This TCR beta chain originates from a study of T cell clonotyping in hematopoietic cell transplantation. As for the study in general: Pretransplant recipient samples were taken after cytoreduction. Overall study results and limits: No sorting was done, leaving CD4 and CD8 contributions mixed. After transplant, recipient diversity fell while pathologically expanded clonotypes grew through day 180.

Only in-frame clones appear in the TCRdb table, and some are missing; sequencing was by immunoSEQ multiplex PCR. Among roughly 23,000 clones listed, 75% to 90% were seen once. Indicated time point: recipient sample about 28 days before transplant, after cytoreduction. Recipients were bled about 28 days pretransplant and at posttransplant days 30, 100, 180. Germline V lookup: CDR1 MNHNY, CDR2 SVGAGI (reference sequence). The CDR3 runs 15 residues. V was trimmed by 0 bases and J by 7 bases, leaving 16 bases between them. Notes on this clone: Its cognate antigen is unknown.

The clonotype comes from a man aged 18 to 29 with biphenotypic leukemia. Some clones in this sample may be carry-over from other donors' samples. The sample here was peripheral blood mononuclear cells, taken before stem cell transplant. The chain couples TRBV6-6 to TRBJ2-7; D is undetermined. The CDR3 DNA reads TGTGCCAGCAGTTACTCCCGGACGTTTCCCCCGGAGCAGTACTTC. Its translation: CASSYSRTFPPEQYF.